The clone carrying this T cell receptor beta chain was detected only a few times. Clones were read by immunoSEQ multiplex PCR, and TCRdb kept only the in-frame ones, dropping some. The sample holds 100,000 to 120,000 clones, just over 75% seen once. This entry is derived from a study of blood T cell repertoires in COVID-19. Study at large: Acute and convalescent COVID-19 samples came from the United States, Italy and Spain. The cDNA or gDNA used as material had been derived from T cells, B-cell-depleted T cells, or PBMCs.

The CDR3 is made up of 13 amino acids. The V segment lost 4 bases and the J segment 8 bases; nucleotides outside the gene matches: 6. Germline CDR1 and CDR2: SGHTA and FQGNSA. The chain combines TRBV7-2 with TRBJ2-3, with 7 bases matching TRBD2. Sample: peripheral blood. The source of this sequence is a woman of 80 years or more with acute or convalescent COVID-19. This chain's CDR3 is CASSSILAGTQYF. The CDR3 bases are TGTGCCAGCAGCTCCATATTAGCGGGTACGCAGTATTTT.